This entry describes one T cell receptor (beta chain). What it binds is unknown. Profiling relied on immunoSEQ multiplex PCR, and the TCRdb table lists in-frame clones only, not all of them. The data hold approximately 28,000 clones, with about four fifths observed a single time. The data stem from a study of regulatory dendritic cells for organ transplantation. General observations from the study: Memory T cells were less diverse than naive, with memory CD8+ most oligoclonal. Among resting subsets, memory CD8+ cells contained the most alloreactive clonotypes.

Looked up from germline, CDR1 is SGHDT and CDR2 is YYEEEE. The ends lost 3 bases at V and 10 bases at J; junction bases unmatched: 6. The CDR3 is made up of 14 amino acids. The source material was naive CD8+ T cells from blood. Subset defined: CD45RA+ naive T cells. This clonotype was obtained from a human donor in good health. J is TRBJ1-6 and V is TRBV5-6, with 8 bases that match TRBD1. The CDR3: CASSSTGVSSPLHF. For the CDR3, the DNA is TGTGCCAGCAGCTCGACAGGGGTCAGCTCACCCCTCCACTTT.